This T cell receptor beta chain appears in the sequencing data of a study of shared clonotypes between healthy human individuals. Comments on this clone: The antigen remains unidentified.

This CDR3 region has 14 residues. Trimming cost V 4 bases and J 1 base, with 11 bases left between them. Germline assignment: CDR1 SGDLS and CDR2 YYNGEE. Genomic DNA (from each subset) was split evenly across several immunoSEQ plates. Sorted-subset replicate PCRs used roughly 210 ng of genomic DNA. This amount corresponded to about 30,000 T cell genomes. Using immunoSEQ multiplex PCR, the repertoire was profiled, and TCRdb retains in-frame clones only, with some absent. The repertoire has approximately 1.9 million clones, about 93% of them found once; the top ten carry around 1.7%. Study-wide findings and caveats: When naive CD4 clonotypes were compared across a handful of donors, around 5% were shared.

Naive CD8 cells, CD45RO-negative and positively selected for CCR7, excluded terminally differentiated effector memory CD45RA+ cells. The clonotype comes from a man younger than 35 in good health. Some clones in this sample may be carry-over from other donors' samples. The chain combines TRBV9 with TRBJ2-5; D possibly matches TRBD1 or TRBD2 (5 bases each). The specimen sequenced was naive CD8+ T cells from PBMCs. CDR3 nucleotides: TGTGCCAGCAGCTCTCGGGGCAGCCAAGAGACCCAGTACTTC. Amino acids: CASSSRGSQETQYF. The whole variable domain, filled in from reference TRBV9 and TRBJ2-5, reads DSGVTQTPKHLITATGQRVTLRCSPRSGDLSVYWYQQSLDQGLQFLIQYYNGEERAKGNILERFSAQQFPDLHSELNLSSLELGDSALYFCASSSRGSQETQYFGPGTRLLVL.